These 31 T cell receptor beta chains share one sample of origin, sequenced in a study of T cell responses to AZD1222 COVID-19 vaccine. Measured with immunoSEQ multiplex PCR; TCRdb has only the in-frame clones, and not every one. The sample includes 80,000 to 95,000 clones, over 75% of them seen just once. The source was peripheral blood, collected 28 days after the second AZD1222 dose. Every receptor here comes from an adult who received the AZD1222 COVID-19 vaccine.

This chain joins TRBV6-5 and TRBJ2-7, with a tentative D call TRBD2 (6 bases). V lost 2 bases to trimming and J lost 3 bases, with 14 bases between them. Germline V gene sequence: CDR1 MNHEY, CDR2 SVGAGI. This CDR3 spans 15 amino acids. The CDR3: CASSYRDQAGYEQYF. In DNA form, the CDR3 reads TGTGCCAGCAGTTACCGGGACCAAGCGGGCTACGAGCAGTACTTC.

This rearrangement joins TRBV10-3 to TRBJ1-2; D gene uncertain. This CDR3 region has 15 residues. Trimming shortened V by 3 bases and J by 2 bases, and 13 bases separated the two germline ends. Looked up from germline, CDR1 is ENHRY and CDR2 is SYGVKD. The CDR3 protein is CAISDPDDGNYGYTF. In nucleotides, the CDR3 is TGTGCCATCAGTGACCCCGACGACGGGAACTATGGCTACACCTTC.

V and J are TRBV7-9 and TRBJ2-2; D might be TRBD2 (5 bases). CDR1 SEHNR and CDR2 FQNEAQ come from the germline V gene (reference sequence). CDR3 length: 15 residues. V lost 7 bases and J 1 base, leaving 13 bases between the germline ends. CDR3 coding DNA: TGTGCCAGCAACCTAAGAGGGAGGAACACCGGGGAGCTGTTTTTT. It codes for CASNLRGRNTGELFF.

The CDR3 here is CASSPGGRYSNQPQHF. The CDR3 DNA is TGTGCCAGTAGTCCCGGTGGACGGTATAGCAATCAGCCCCAGCATTTT. This sequence joins TRBV19 and TRBJ1-5; D gene uncertain. Trimming left V 5 bases short and J 0 bases short, with 14 bases between. The CDR3 totals 16 residues. In germline, CDR1 is LNHDA, CDR2 SQIVND (reference sequence).

This chain uses TRBV14 with TRBJ1-3; D remains unclear. V shed 5 bases and J shed 0 bases, with 14 bases lying between them. Per germline, CDR1 SGHDN and CDR2 FVKESK. The CDR3 consists of 16 residues. Written as DNA, the CDR3 is TGTGCCAGCAGCGCCCTAACATGGTACTCTGGAAACACCATATATTTT. The encoded protein is CASSALTWYSGNTIYF.

V usage is TRBV18 and J usage is TRBJ2-2, with D uncertain. The V and J ends lost 0 bases and 1 base respectively, with 9 bases between them. The germline gives CDR1 KGHSH, CDR2 LQKENI. This CDR3 spans 16 amino acids. CDR3 coding DNA: TGTGCCAGCTCACCACCGAGCTTACAGAACACCGGGGAGCTGTTTTTT. Encoded protein: CASSPPSLQNTGELFF. Based on the CDR3 plus reference TRBV18 and TRBJ2-2, the full variable domain is NAGVMQNPRHLVRRRGQEARLRCSPMKGHSHVYWYRQLPEEGLKFMVYLQKENIIDESGMPKERFSAEFPKEGPSILRIQQVVRGDSAAYFCASSPPSLQNTGELFFGEGSRLTVL.

V and J are TRBV5-1 and TRBJ2-2; no clear D gene. Trimming pared 3 bases from V and 1 base from J, leaving 4 bases between. CDR1 is SGHRS and CDR2 is YFSETQ in the germline V gene. The CDR3 totals 13 residues. In nucleotides, the CDR3 is TGCGCCAGCAGCTCGATGAACACCGGGGAGCTGTTTTTT. Amino acids: CASSSMNTGELFF.

V is TRBV5-1 and J is TRBJ2-7; D not resolved. Germline CDR1 and CDR2: SGHRS and YFSETQ. V lost 0 bases and J lost 2, with 6 bases in between. This CDR3 has 13 residues. The CDR3 protein is CASSLDGPYEQYF. As DNA, the CDR3 is TGCGCCAGCAGCTTGGACGGCCCCTACGAGCAGTACTTC.

This chain links TRBV5-1 with TRBJ1-1; no firm D call. V was trimmed by 7 bases and J by 5 bases, leaving 21 bases between them. Germline V gene data show CDR1 as SGHRS and CDR2 as YFSETQ. The CDR3 has 15 amino acids. In nucleotides, the CDR3 is TGCGCCAGCCGAGGAATTATGGGGTCATGGACTGAAGCTTTCTTT. This gives the protein CASRGIMGSWTEAFF.

The chain links TRBV19 to TRBJ1-1; TRBD1 agrees at 7 bases. The CDR3 sequence is 16 residues long. Germline CDR1 reads LNHDA; CDR2 reads SQIVND (reference sequence). Trimming took 0 bases from V and 0 from J; bases not matched to a gene: 4. CDR3: CASSIDTGTVNTEAFF. The CDR3 DNA is TGTGCCAGTAGTATAGATACCGGGACAGTGAACACTGAAGCTTTCTTT. The full variable domain, rest sourced from reference TRBV19 and TRBJ1-1, is DGGITQSPKYLFRKEGQNVTLSCEQNLNHDAMYWYRQDPGQGLRLIYYSQIVNDFQKGDIAEGYSVSREKKESFPLTVTSAQKNPTAFYLCASSIDTGTVNTEAFFGQGTRLTVV.

The chain couples TRBV7-2 to TRBJ2-7, with D perhaps assigned TRBD1 or TRBD2 (5 bases each). The CDR3 contains 15 residues. Germline-derived CDR1 and CDR2 are SGHTA and FQGNSA. V was cut by 5 bases and J by 1 base, with 15 bases left in between. The CDR3 loop reads CASSPEGTPSYEQYF. The DNA of the CDR3 is TGTGCCAGCAGCCCAGAAGGGACGCCTTCCTACGAGCAGTACTTC.

This rearrangement joins TRBV5-1 to TRBJ2-7; D might be TRBD1 (5 bases). Trimming removed 5 bases at V and 3 bases at J, with 15 bases between. This CDR3 spans 14 amino acids. Germline CDR1 and CDR2: SGHRS and YFSETQ. Here the CDR3 reads CASSRAGLSYEQYF. DNA of the CDR3: TGCGCCAGCAGTAGGGCAGGGCTTAGCTACGAGCAGTACTTC. The full variable domain, with the rest looked up from reference TRBV5-1 and TRBJ2-7, is KAGVTQTPRYLIKTRGQQVTLSCSPISGHRSVSWYQQTPGQGLQFLFEYFSETQRNKGNFPGRFSGRQFSNSRSEMNVSTLELGDSALYLCASSRAGLSYEQYFGPGTRLTVT.

This chain joins TRBV9 and TRBJ1-5; unclear D gene. This CDR3 has 13 amino acids. From germline, CDR1 is SGDLS and CDR2 YYNGEE. V was pared by 0 bases and J by 7 bases, with 8 bases between. CDR3: CASSVEVGQPQHF. The CDR3 DNA follows: TGTGCCAGCAGCGTAGAGGTGGGCCAGCCCCAGCATTTT.

J is TRBJ2-7 and V is TRBV10-3; 7 positions agree with TRBD2. The CDR3 totals 14 residues. Trimming cost V 10 bases and J 7 bases; bases outside gene matches: 16. The germline gives CDR1 ENHRY, CDR2 SYGVKD. The CDR3 nucleotides read TGTGCCACCCACGGGGGAGGGCGGACGGGGGAGCAGTACTTC. Translation: CATHGGGRTGEQYF.

The V call is TRBV6-5, the J call TRBJ1-6, with a possible D match to TRBD1 (5 bases). Germline V gene lookup returns CDR1 MNHEY and CDR2 SVGAGI. CDR3 length: 13 residues. CDR3 protein: CGTASRANSPLHF. The CDR3 bases are TGTGGCACAGCAAGCAGGGCGAATTCACCCCTCCACTTT.

Here the CDR3 DNA reads TGTGCCAGCACCCTAGGGAACTATGGCTACACCTTC. Amino acids: CASTLGNYGYTF. The chain recombines TRBV12-3 or TRBV12-4 with TRBJ1-2; no reliable D call. The germline V and J ends were trimmed by 7 bases and 2 bases, with 8 bases remaining between them. CDR3 length: 12 amino acids.

The V gene is TRBV24-1, the J gene TRBJ2-3; D uncertain. The V gene's germline CDR1 is KGHDR and CDR2 SFDVKD. Trimming removed 1 base from V and 2 bases from J, with 0 bases in between. CDR3 size: 12 residues. CDR3 residues: CATSDFTDTQYF. In DNA, the CDR3 is TGTGCCACCAGTGATTTCACAGATACGCAGTATTTT.

This chain links TRBV6-1 with TRBJ2-3; D ambiguous. This CDR3 has 14 amino acids. The germline V gene encodes CDR1 MNHNS and CDR2 SASEGT. V was clipped by 3 bases and J by 1 base, with 8 bases between them. CDR3 loop: CASSEFWGTDTQYF. CDR3 sequence (DNA): TGTGCCAGCAGTGAGTTCTGGGGCACAGATACGCAGTATTTT.

The V and J genes are TRBV5-5 and TRBJ2-5; TRBD1 is a possible D gene (6 bases). Germline V gene data show CDR1 as SGHKS and CDR2 as YYEKEE (reference sequence). Trimming removed 5 bases at V and 7 bases at J, with 21 bases between. The CDR3 has 15 amino acids. DNA for the CDR3: TGTGCCAGCAGGGCCCGGGACACCGCTCCGTCGACCCAGTACTTC. Amino acid sequence: CASRARDTAPSTQYF.

This clone is a singleton in its sample. The chain is built from TRBV5-4 and TRBJ2-5, with D possibly matching TRBD1 (7 bases). This CDR3 has 13 residues. Trimming removed 4 bases at V and 2 bases at J, with 9 bases between. Per germline, CDR1 SGHNT and CDR2 YYREEE (reference sequence). CDR3 DNA sequence: TGTGCCAGCAGCGCGGGACAGCAAGAGACCCAGTACTTC. Its translation is CASSAGQQETQYF.

This clone has only one observation. The V call is TRBV19, the J call TRBJ2-1, with 10 bases matching TRBD2. V was pared by 6 bases and J by 3 bases, with 11 bases of the junction left unmatched. Germline V CDR1 and CDR2: LNHDA, SQIVND (reference sequence). The CDR3 is 17 residues long. The CDR3 DNA reads as TGTGCCAGTAGCCTTCTCTTAGCGGGGGGAAGCTACAATGAGCAGTTCTTC. Its protein is CASSLLLAGGSYNEQFF.

The chain is built from TRBV24-1 and TRBJ1-5; TRBD1 is a possible D gene (6 bases). The CDR3 totals 12 residues. Trimming cost V 10 bases and J 3 bases, with 9 bases left between them. Germline V CDR1 and CDR2: KGHDR, SFDVKD. The CDR3 DNA sequence: TGTGCCACAGGACAGAACAATCAGCCCCAGCATTTT. Amino acid sequence: CATGQNNQPQHF.

The chain is built from TRBV4-3 and TRBJ1-2, with D perhaps matching TRBD1 (6 bases). V was shortened by 1 base and J by 3 bases, with 12 bases between the two germline ends. This CDR3 spans 15 amino acids. CDR1 LGHNA and CDR2 YSLEER come from the germline V gene. The CDR3 nucleotides are TGCGCCAGCAGCCAAGTAGGGGGAGACCACTATGGCTACACCTTC. This translates into CASSQVGGDHYGYTF.

This chain joins TRBV7-2 and TRBJ2-5; 14 nucleotides align to TRBD2. Losses at the gene ends were 5 bases for V and 1 base for J; bases not matched to a gene: 3. This CDR3 has 16 residues. Per germline, CDR1 SGHTA and CDR2 FQGNSA. CDR3 protein: CASSPGLAGGQETQYF. CDR3 nucleotides: TGTGCCAGCAGCCCTGGACTAGCGGGGGGCCAAGAGACCCAGTACTTC.

This chain uses TRBV6-5 with TRBJ1-4; D possibly corresponds to TRBD1 (6 bases). The V end was cut by 7 bases, the J end by 4 bases, with 13 bases between. This CDR3 spans 14 amino acids. The germline V gene has CDR1 MNHEY and CDR2 SVGAGI. CDR3 nucleotide sequence: TGTGCCAGCACCCGGGGCAGGGGTAATGAAAAACTGTTTTTT. It yields the protein CASTRGRGNEKLFF.

J is TRBJ1-4 and V is TRBV10-3, with 8 bases matching TRBD1. J gave up 14 bases and V 2 bases, and 10 bases lay outside the gene matches. Germline lookup yields CDR1 ENHRY and CDR2 SYGVKD. This CDR3 has 14 amino acids. The DNA of the CDR3 is TGTGCCATCAGTGAGCCTGGACAGGGAGGTACTCTGTTTTTT. This codes for CAISEPGQGGTLFF.

With respect to this clone: At one end the junction does not follow the germline gene, possibly because of a read error. The V call is TRBV5-4, the J call TRBJ1-2, with D hard to call. Germline CDR1 and CDR2: SGHNT and YYREEE (reference sequence). This CDR3 is 14 amino acids long. CDR3 sequence reads: CASSLEGGQLPTPF. CDR3 bases: TGTGCCAGCAGCTTGGAAGGAGGTCAGCTCCCCACACCCTTC.

Concerning this clone itself: The sample holds other DNA sequences that translate to the same CDR3. V usage is TRBV5-1 and J usage is TRBJ1-1; D gene ambiguous. The CDR3 is 16 amino acids. The germline CDR1 and CDR2 sequences are SGHRS and YFSETQ. Trimming left V 0 bases short and J 0 bases short, with 12 bases between. CDR3 protein: CASSLGWTALNTEAFF. The CDR3, as DNA: TGCGCCAGCAGCTTGGGGTGGACGGCCTTGAACACTGAAGCTTTCTTT.

V usage is TRBV5-5 and J usage is TRBJ1-1; tentative D call: TRBD1 (5 bases). Trimming shortened V by 0 bases and J by 1 base, and 10 bases separated the two germline ends. Germline V gene lookup returns CDR1 SGHKS and CDR2 YYEKEE (reference sequence). The CDR3 sequence is 15 residues long. For the CDR3, the DNA is TGTGCCAGCAGCTTGGCCGCAGGGAGGAACACTGAAGCTTTCTTT. It encodes CASSLAAGRNTEAFF.

The rearrangement links TRBV15 to TRBJ2-3; D gene unclear. The germline gives CDR1 LNHNV, CDR2 YYDKDF (reference sequence). The V gene lost 0 bases and the J gene lost 6 bases, with 4 bases spanning the gap. The CDR3 loop spans 12 amino acids. CDR3 DNA: TGTGCCACCAGCAGAGATCTGGATACGCAGTATTTT. Amino acid sequence: CATSRDLDTQYF.

This clone showed up just once. The rearrangement uses TRBV6-5 and TRBJ2-1; 7 positions agree with TRBD2. The length of the CDR3 is 13 residues. The V segment lost 6 bases and the J segment 10 bases; nucleotides outside the gene matches: 9. Germline V gene sequence: CDR1 MNHEY, CDR2 SVGAGI. The CDR3 loop is CASRASGVFEQFF. CDR3 sequence (DNA): TGTGCCAGCAGGGCCAGCGGGGTTTTCGAGCAGTTCTTC.